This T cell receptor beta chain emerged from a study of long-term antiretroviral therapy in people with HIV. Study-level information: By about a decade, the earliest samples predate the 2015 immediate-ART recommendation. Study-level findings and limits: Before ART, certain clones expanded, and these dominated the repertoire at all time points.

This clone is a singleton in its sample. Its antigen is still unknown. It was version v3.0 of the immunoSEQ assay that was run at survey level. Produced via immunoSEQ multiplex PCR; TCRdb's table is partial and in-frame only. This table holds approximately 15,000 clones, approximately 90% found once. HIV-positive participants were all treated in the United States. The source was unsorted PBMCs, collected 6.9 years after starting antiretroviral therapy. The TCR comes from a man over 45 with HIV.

The CDR3 DNA is TGTGCCAGCAGTTCCCGACCCCAGACCCAGTACTTC. Encoded protein: CASSSRPQTQYF. J is TRBJ2-5 and V is TRBV6-5; D remains ambiguous. The germline CDR1 and CDR2 sequences are MNHEY and SVGAGI. The germline V and J ends were trimmed by 4 bases and 6 bases, with 9 bases remaining between them. The CDR3 extends over 12 amino acids.